The 5 T cell receptor beta chains listed next were all sequenced from one sample in a study of blood T cell repertoires in COVID-19. Here immunoSEQ multiplex PCR was the method, and the copy in TCRdb shows in-frame clones only, minus some. This sample has over 120,000 clones, with roughly 85% found just once. The sequenced sample was peripheral blood. All receptors come from a human donor with acute or convalescent COVID-19. The donor label of this sample is uncertain.

CDR3 coding DNA: TGTGCCAGCAGTTACAGCTACAATGAGCAGTTCTTC. Protein: CASSYSYNEQFF. The chain joins TRBV12-3 or TRBV12-4 to TRBJ2-1; no reliable D call. Trimming removed 4 bases at V and 3 bases at J, with 4 bases between. CDR3 length: 12 residues.

The rearrangement joins TRBV19 to TRBJ1-2, with 9 bases fitting TRBD1. Trimming removed 6 bases from V and 5 bases from J; junction bases left unmatched: 7. CDR1 is LNHDA, CDR2 SQIVND, per germline (reference sequence). There are 14 residues in the CDR3. CDR3 residues: CASRGTGTRYGYTF. In DNA form, the CDR3 reads TGTGCCAGTAGAGGGACAGGGACTAGGTATGGCTACACCTTC.

V and J are TRBV7-9 and TRBJ2-5; 9 nucleotides match TRBD1. The CDR3 spans 15 residues. V lost 4 bases, J lost 2 bases, and 5 bases stayed unmatched. The germline CDR1 and CDR2 sequences are SEHNR and FQNEAQ (reference sequence). This CDR3 is CASSSGTGWQETQYF. CDR3 bases: TGTGCCAGCAGCTCGGGGACAGGGTGGCAAGAGACCCAGTACTTC.

The chain carries TRBV5-6 and TRBJ2-7; D is possibly TRBD2 (5 bases). This CDR3 has 15 amino acids. Per the germline V gene, CDR1 is SGHDT and CDR2 is YYEEEE. V was trimmed by 4 bases and J by 2 bases, leaving 16 bases between them. CDR3 sequence reads: CASSLENGIPYEQYV. The CDR3 coding sequence is TGTGCCAGCAGCCTGGAGAACGGGATTCCCTACGAGCAGTACGTC.

This clone was observed a handful of times. The chain is built from TRBV11-2 and TRBJ1-3, with a tentative D call TRBD1 (6 bases). Germline lookup yields CDR1 SGHAT and CDR2 FQNNGV. Between the trimmed V and J ends, which lost 1 base and 0 bases, there was a span of 13 bases. The CDR3 runs to 17 residues. The CDR3 spells CASSLGSGAHSGNTIYF. CDR3 nucleotide sequence: TGTGCCAGCAGCTTAGGTTCAGGGGCTCACTCTGGAAACACCATATATTTT.